This TCR beta chain originates from a study of CD8 T cells in Susac syndrome. As for the study in general: At the time of blood draw, patients with Susac syndrome were therapy-naive, receiving corticosteroids, or receiving intravenous immunoglobulin alone. The study, taken as a whole, reports: The TCR sequencing and HLA analysis in the study involved a relatively small number of individuals, as the study acknowledged.

In regard to this clonotype: Its specificity is unknown.

The RNA input was about 0.5 to 1 ug, and it was reverse transcribed with random hexamers. TCR beta CDR3 was amplified by immunoSEQ covering 54 Vbeta and 13 Jbeta. TCRdb analysed the immunoSEQ multiplex PCR reads with MiXCR anew, one entry per CDR3 protein. The sample includes about 190,000 distinct CDR3 sequences, approximately 96% of them seen just once. V lost 3 bases, J lost 4 bases, and 18 bases lay in between. The CDR3 consists of 15 residues. Germline lookup yields CDR1 DFQATT and CDR2 SNEGSKA (reference sequence). Sequenced: CD4+ T cells from PBMCs. V usage is TRBV20-1 and J usage is TRBJ2-5, with TRBD2 as a possible D gene (6 bases). The source is a human donor with Susac syndrome. Here the CDR3 DNA reads TGCAGTGCTAGGCCGGTGACGGGGGTGAGAGAGACCCAGTACTTC. It is translated as CSARPVTGVRETQYF.